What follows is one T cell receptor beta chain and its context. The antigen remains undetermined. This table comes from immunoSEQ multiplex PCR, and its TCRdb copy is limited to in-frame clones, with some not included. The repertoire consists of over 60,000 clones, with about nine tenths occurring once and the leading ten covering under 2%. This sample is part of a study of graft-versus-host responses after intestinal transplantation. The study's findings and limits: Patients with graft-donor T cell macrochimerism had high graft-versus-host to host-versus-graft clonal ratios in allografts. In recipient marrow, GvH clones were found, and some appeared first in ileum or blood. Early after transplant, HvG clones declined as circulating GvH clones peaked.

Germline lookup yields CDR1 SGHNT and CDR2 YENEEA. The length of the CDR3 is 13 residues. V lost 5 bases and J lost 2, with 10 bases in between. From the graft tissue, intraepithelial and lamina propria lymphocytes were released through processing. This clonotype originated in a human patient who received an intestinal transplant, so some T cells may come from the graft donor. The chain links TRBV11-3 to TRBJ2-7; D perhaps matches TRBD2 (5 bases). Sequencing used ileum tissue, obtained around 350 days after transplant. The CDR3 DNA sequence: TGTGCCAGCAGCGCAGCCGGGACCTACGAGCAGTACTTC. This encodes CASSAAGTYEQYF.